This T cell receptor beta chain derives from a study of T cells after yellow fever vaccination (dated by TCRdb to between 2019 and 2020). Context from the whole study: Libraries from fractions with low cell numbers were prepared with the SMART-Seq v4 Ultra Low Input RNA kit. To follow T-cell clones before and after primary and booster YFV17D yellow fever vaccination, bulk TCR alpha and beta repertoires were sequenced over time. Blood was drawn at multiple timepoints before and after primary and secondary immunization, with bulk PBMC replicates and cell subsets isolated. Two healthy male donors, one aged 18 to 30 and one aged 30 to 39 years, were included in the cohort.

The treatment or condition label, read with the paper, signifies: live attenuated yellow fever vaccine strain. Two biological replicates of bulk PBMCs were collected at each blood-draw timepoint. PBMCs were isolated from peripheral blood using a standard Ficoll-Paque protocol. TriZol was used to extract RNA from bulk PBMCs, CD4 and CD8 fractions, and dextramer-positive and dextramer-negative fractions. This clonotype appeared a few times. Its antigen target is currently unknown. No per-base quality is available; no much larger clone lies one base away. In the germline V gene (reference sequence), CDR1 corresponds to SGHKS and CDR2 to YYEKEE. The germline V and J ends show losses of 4 bases and 8 bases respectively, and no gene match explains 12 bases of the junction. Counted from cysteine to phenylalanine, this CDR3 has 15 amino acids. The sequence is cut down to CDR3 DNA, 45 bases in frame from base 1.

TCR cDNA was synthesized by 5'RACE template switching, which introduced a universal primer site and unique molecular identifiers. cDNA synthesis was primed from both the TCR alpha and TCR beta constant segments. Library amplification involved two PCR steps, and the second step added sample barcodes and sequencing adapters. Sequencing of libraries was performed on Illumina HiSeq 2500 (2x100 bp) or NovaSeq (2x150 bp). Turning to the authors' computational methods: MIGEC was used to demultiplex reads and collapse the reads into UMI consensus sequences, and MiXCR was used for V(D)J alignment. Vaccine-responding clonotypes were defined with edgeR using replicate PBMC samples, requiring FDR below 0.01 and a log2 fold change above 5 up to day 15. Each bulk clonotype received a CD4 or CD8 identity based on whether the sequenced CD4 or CD8 repertoire contained that clonotype at higher abundance. TCRdb applied fastp at Q25 and MiXCR to the public reads, then kept only in-frame beta chains. Records with the same CDR3 protein are collapsed into one entry carrying the most frequent genes and DNA. These V and J calls derive from TCRdb rather than the authors' analysis. The sample yields approximately 600,000 distinct CDR3 sequences; over 9% were counted once. In total, the top ten clones hold more than 12% of the sample.

What the authors observed across the whole study: A small fraction of clonotypes appeared in both the CD4 and CD8 compartments, likely as a result of convergent recombination. Because abundant contaminating clonotypes from the bulk population could be contained in FACS-sorted repertoires, computational filtering was required. The secondary T-cell response was found to be weaker but faster than the primary response, with a peak reached on day 5 rather than on day 15. After the booster, most of the clones that had expanded following primary vaccination were detected again (roughly 96% of CD4 and around 90% of CD8), which suggests that memory was broadly maintained. Because the study included only a couple of donors, the extent to which the findings can be generalized is limited.

This specimen was PBMCs, taken on the day of the yellow fever booster vaccination. Recombination connected TRBV5-5 to TRBJ1-2, with 9 bases aligning to TRBD1. The receptor was derived from a man between 25 and 39 years old who received the YFV17D yellow fever vaccine. The CDR3 in this case is CASSTTGGRSWGYTF. The DNA sequence follows: TGTGCCAGCAGCACTACAGGGGGCCGTTCGTGGGGCTACACCTTC.